This entry describes one T cell receptor (beta chain). This sample is part of a study of control samples from healthy donors and cancer patients. The table came from immunoSEQ multiplex PCR; TCRdb's copy has only in-frame clones and leaves some out. The sample lists under 200,000 clones, just over 90% seen once, with over 4% in the top ten. The CDR3 has 13 residues. Trimming left V 5 bases short and J 8 bases short, with 12 bases between. Germline V gene data show CDR1 as MDHEN and CDR2 as SYDVKM. The chain couples TRBV28 to TRBJ1-4; D remains ambiguous. The sample was blood. The source is a woman aged 55-70 years in good health. CDR3 nucleotides: TGTGCCAGCAGTCCCTCCGGGAAGGAAAAACTGTTTTTT. Amino acid sequence: CASSPSGKEKLFF.